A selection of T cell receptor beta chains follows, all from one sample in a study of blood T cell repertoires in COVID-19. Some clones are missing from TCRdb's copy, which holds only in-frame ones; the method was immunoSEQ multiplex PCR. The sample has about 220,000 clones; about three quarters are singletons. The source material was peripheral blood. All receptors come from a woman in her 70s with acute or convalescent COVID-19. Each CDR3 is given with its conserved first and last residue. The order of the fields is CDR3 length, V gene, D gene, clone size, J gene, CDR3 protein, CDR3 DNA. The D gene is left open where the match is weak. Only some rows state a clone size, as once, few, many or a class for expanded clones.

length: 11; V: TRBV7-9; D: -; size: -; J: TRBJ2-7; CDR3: CASSRAYEQYF; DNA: TGTGCCAGCAGCCGCGCTTACGAGCAGTACTTC
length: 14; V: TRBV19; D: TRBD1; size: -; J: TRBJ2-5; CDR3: CASSHRGYQETQYF; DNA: TGTGCCAGTAGTCACAGGGGGTACCAAGAGACCCAGTACTTC
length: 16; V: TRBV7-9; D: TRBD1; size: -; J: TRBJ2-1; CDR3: CASSEARDSFYNEQFF; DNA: TGTGCCAGCAGCGAAGCCCGGGACAGCTTCTACAATGAGCAGTTCTTC
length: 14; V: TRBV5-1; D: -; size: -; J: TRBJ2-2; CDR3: CASTTQAYTGELFF; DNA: TGCGCCAGCACCACCCAGGCGTACACCGGGGAGCTGTTTTTT
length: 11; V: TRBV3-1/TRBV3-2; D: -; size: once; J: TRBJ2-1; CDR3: CASRHLSEQFF; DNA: TGTGCCAGCAGGCACCTGAGTGAGCAGTTCTTC
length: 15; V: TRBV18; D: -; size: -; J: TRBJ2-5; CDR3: CASSPPQGSQETQYF; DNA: TGTGCCAGCTCACCACCCCAGGGATCTCAAGAGACCCAGTACTTC
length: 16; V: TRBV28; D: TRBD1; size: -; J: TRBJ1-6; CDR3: CASSSRSRDRGSPLHF; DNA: TGTGCCAGCAGTTCCAGATCACGGGACAGGGGTTCACCCCTCCACTTT
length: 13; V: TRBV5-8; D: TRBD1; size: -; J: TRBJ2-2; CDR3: CASRLDRAGELFF; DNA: TGTGCCAGCAGATTGGACAGGGCCGGGGAGCTGTTTTTT
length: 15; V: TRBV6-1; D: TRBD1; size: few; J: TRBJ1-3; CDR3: CASSDPDRAGNTIYF; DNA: TGTGCCAGCAGTGACCCCGACAGGGCTGGAAACACCATATATTTT
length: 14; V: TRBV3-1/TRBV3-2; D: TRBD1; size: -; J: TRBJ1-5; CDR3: CASSQAGQGPAQHF; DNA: TGTGCCAGCAGCCAAGCTGGACAGGGGCCGGCCCAGCATTTT
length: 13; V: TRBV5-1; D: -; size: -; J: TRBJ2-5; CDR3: CASSRQVEETQYF; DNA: TGCGCCAGCTCCCGACAGGTGGAAGAGACCCAGTACTTC
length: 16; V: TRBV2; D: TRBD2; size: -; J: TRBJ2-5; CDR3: CASTQELAGVQETQYF; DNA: TGTGCCAGCACCCAGGAACTAGCGGGGGTACAAGAGACCCAGTACTTC
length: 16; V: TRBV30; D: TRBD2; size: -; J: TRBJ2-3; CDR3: CAWSVRRGVATDTQYF; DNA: TGTGCCTGGAGTGTACGACGGGGGGTCGCGACAGATACGCAGTATTTT
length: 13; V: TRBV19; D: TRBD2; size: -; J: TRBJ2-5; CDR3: CASSPGLQETQYF; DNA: TGTGCCAGTAGTCCGGGACTACAAGAGACCCAGTACTTC
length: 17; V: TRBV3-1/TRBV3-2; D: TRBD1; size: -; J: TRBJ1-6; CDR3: CASSPYSGTVYNSPLHF; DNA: TGTGCCAGCAGCCCTTACTCCGGGACAGTCTATAATTCACCCCTCCACTTT
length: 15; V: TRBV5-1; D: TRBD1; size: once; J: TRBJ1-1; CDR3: CASGLSDRGNTEAFF; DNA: TGCGCCAGCGGCCTATCGGACAGGGGGAACACTGAAGCTTTCTTT
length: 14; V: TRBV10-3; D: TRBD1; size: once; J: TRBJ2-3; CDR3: CAISRTGEEDTQYF; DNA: TGTGCCATCAGTAGGACAGGGGAAGAAGATACGCAGTATTTT
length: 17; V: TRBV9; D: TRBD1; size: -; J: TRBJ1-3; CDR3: CASSVSPPGTAGNTIYF; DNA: TGTGCCAGCAGCGTATCCCCTCCCGGGACAGCTGGAAACACCATATATTTT
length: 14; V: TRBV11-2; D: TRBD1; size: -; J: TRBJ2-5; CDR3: CASSYRTGEETQYF; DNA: TGTGCCAGCAGCTACCGGACAGGGGAAGAGACCCAGTACTTC
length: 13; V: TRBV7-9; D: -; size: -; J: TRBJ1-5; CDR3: CASSLEEAQPQHF; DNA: TGTGCCAGCAGCTTAGAGGAGGCTCAGCCCCAGCATTTT
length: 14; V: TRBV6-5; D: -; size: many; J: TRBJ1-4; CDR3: CASRSSGTDEKLFF; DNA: TGTGCCAGCAGATCCTCCGGTACAGATGAAAAACTGTTTTTT
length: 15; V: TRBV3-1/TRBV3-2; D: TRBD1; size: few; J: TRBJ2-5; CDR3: CASSPRTGIQETQYF; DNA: TGTGCCAGCAGCCCCCGGACAGGGATCCAAGAGACCCAGTACTTC
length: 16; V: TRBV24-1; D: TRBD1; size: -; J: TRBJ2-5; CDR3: CATSDQAGTGMDGQYF; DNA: TGTGCCACCAGTGATCAAGCCGGGACAGGGATGGATGGCCAGTACTTC
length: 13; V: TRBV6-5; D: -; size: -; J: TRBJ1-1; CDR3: CASSWGANTEAFF; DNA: TGTGCCAGCAGTTGGGGCGCAAACACTGAAGCTTTCTTT
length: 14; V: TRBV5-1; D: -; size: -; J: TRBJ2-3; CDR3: CASGTGISTDTQYF; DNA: TGCGCCAGCGGAACAGGGATTAGCACAGATACGCAGTATTTT
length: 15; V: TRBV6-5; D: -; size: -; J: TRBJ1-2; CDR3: CASSYGGATNYGYTF; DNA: TGTGCCAGCAGTTACGGGGGGGCTACTAACTATGGCTACACCTTC